This entry lists 9 T cell receptor beta chains sequenced from one sample in a study of cytomegalovirus exposure and HLA in healthy donors. 13 Jbeta primers and 60 Vbeta primers were used for the PCR. The method was immunoSEQ multiplex PCR; TCRdb's version includes in-frame clones alone and lacks a portion of them. This table holds roughly 92,000 clones, about 8% found once. The sequenced material came from PBMCs. The receptors were sampled from a man aged 50 to 60 in good health and CMV-seronegative.

This chain connects TRBV27 to TRBJ2-6; D is possibly TRBD2 (5 bases). The CDR3 runs to 16 residues. The germline CDR1 and CDR2 sequences are MNHEY and SMNVEV (reference sequence). Trimming stripped 6 bases from V and 0 bases from J, with 12 bases between. CDR3 protein: CASSRIRGSGANVLTF. The CDR3 bases are TGTGCCAGCAGCCGAATACGGGGCTCTGGGGCCAACGTCCTGACTTTC.

This clone was observed a handful of times. The V gene is TRBV2, the J gene TRBJ2-3; D unresolved. Germline values: CDR1 SNHLY, CDR2 FYNNEI. The V end lost 1 base, the J end lost 2 bases, and 7 bases lay between the germline ends. The CDR3 consists of 14 residues. Written as DNA, the CDR3 is TGTGCCAGCAGTGAAGGGCTGTCCACAGATACGCAGTATTTT. As protein: CASSEGLSTDTQYF. Full variable domain (rest looked up from reference TRBV2 and TRBJ2-3): EPEVTQTPSHQVTQMGQEVILRCVPISNHLYFYWYRQILGQKVEFLVSFYNNEISEKSEIFDDQFSVERPDGSNFTLKIRSTKLEDSAMYFCASSEGLSTDTQYFGPGTRLTVL.

The chain combines TRBV27 with TRBJ2-5; D remains unclear. This CDR3 is 13 amino acids long. Trimming left V 4 bases short and J 4 bases short, with 10 bases between. The germline V gene has CDR1 MNHEY and CDR2 SMNVEV (reference sequence). The CDR3 here is CASSSLAGETQYF. The CDR3 region has the DNA TGTGCCAGCAGTTCTCTCGCAGGAGAGACCCAGTACTTC.

The genes are TRBV5-1 and TRBJ2-3; 10 bases align to TRBD2. In germline, CDR1 is SGHRS, CDR2 YFSETQ. The CDR3 runs 17 residues. Trimming at V came to 0 bases and at J to 0 bases, leaving 4 bases not matched to a gene. The CDR3 sequence is CASSLEASGSSTDTQYF. Here the CDR3 DNA reads TGCGCCAGCAGCTTGGAGGCTAGCGGGAGTAGCACAGATACGCAGTATTTT.

This sequence joins TRBV2 and TRBJ2-7; 7 bases map to TRBD1. Germline V CDR1 and CDR2: SNHLY, FYNNEI. Trimming cost V 8 bases and J 6 bases; bases outside gene matches: 10. The CDR3 covers 13 residues. The CDR3 loop reads CASSGTVTGEQYF. The CDR3 DNA reads TGTGCCAGCTCGGGGACAGTCACAGGCGAGCAGTACTTC. The complete variable domain, with remaining parts taken from reference TRBV2 and TRBJ2-7, reads EPEVTQTPSHQVTQMGQEVILRCVPISNHLYFYWYRQILGQKVEFLVSFYNNEISEKSEIFDDQFSVERPDGSNFTLKIRSTKLEDSAMYFCASSGTVTGEQYFGPGTRLTVT.

The sample holds a few counts of this clone. The J gene is TRBJ2-3, the V gene TRBV5-8; 11 bases agree with TRBD1. Losses at the gene ends were 9 bases for V and 3 bases for J; bases not matched to a gene: 12. The CDR3 has 16 residues. The V gene's germline CDR1 is SGHTS and CDR2 YDEGEE. CDR3 coding DNA: TGTGCCACACAGTGGACAGGGGGCAGGGGTACAGATACGCAGTATTTT. It encodes CATQWTGGRGTDTQYF.

This chain joins TRBV5-1 and TRBJ2-7; D might be TRBD1 (5 bases). Germline lookup yields CDR1 SGHRS and CDR2 YFSETQ. The CDR3 consists of 15 residues. The V end was cut by 4 bases, the J end by 3 bases, with 17 bases between. The CDR3: CASSPDRGVVYEQYF. CDR3 bases: TGCGCCAGCAGCCCTGACAGAGGAGTTGTCTACGAGCAGTACTTC. The full variable domain, in which reference TRBV5-1 and TRBJ2-7 provide the parts outside the CDR3, is KAGVTQTPRYLIKTRGQQVTLSCSPISGHRSVSWYQQTPGQGLQFLFEYFSETQRNKGNFPGRFSGRQFSNSRSEMNVSTLELGDSALYLCASSPDRGVVYEQYFGPGTRLTVT.

V gene TRBV28 combines with J gene TRBJ2-5; a weak D match, TRBD1 (6 bases). CDR1 MDHEN and CDR2 SYDVKM come from the germline V gene. This CDR3 is built from 15 residues. Trimming took 3 bases from V and 1 from J, leaving 12 bases between them. CDR3: CASSFETGPQETQYF. The CDR3 DNA reads as TGTGCCAGCAGTTTCGAAACAGGGCCCCAAGAGACCCAGTACTTC.

The chain combines TRBV29-1 with TRBJ1-1; 8 bases align to TRBD1. Trimming removed 3 bases from V and 4 bases from J; junction bases left unmatched: 10. Germline V lookup: CDR1 SQVTM, CDR2 ANQGSEA. This CDR3 region has 15 residues. CDR3 region: CSVEDPQGVVTEAFF. The CDR3 DNA is TGCAGCGTTGAGGATCCACAGGGGGTCGTCACTGAAGCTTTCTTT.